The 8 T cell receptor beta chains listed next were all sequenced from one sample in a study of T cells in Graves' hyperthyroidism and ophthalmopathy. RNA transcripts yielded amplified TCR beta CDR3 regions. RT-PCR in the first round (using the HTBI primer set) targeted the TCR CDR3. TCRdb recomputed calls from the multiplex PCR reads with MiXCR, one row per CDR3 protein. The sample has a few hundred thousand distinct CDR3 sequences, about 15% seen once. The sample comprised blood. The receptors were gathered from a woman aged 60 to 75 with Graves' ophthalmopathy.

This clonotype was observed at least ten times. The chain joins TRBV20-1 to TRBJ1-4; D ambiguous. CDR1 DFQATT and CDR2 SNEGSKA come from the germline V gene (reference sequence). Trimming took 3 bases from V and 5 from J, leaving 10 bases between them. This CDR3 region has 13 residues. CDR3 in amino acids: CSARVLGNEKLFF. CDR3 bases: TGCAGTGCTAGGGTCCTGGGGAATGAAAAACTGTTTTTT.

There are many counts of this clonotype. The chain couples TRBV7-2 to TRBJ2-1; D might be TRBD2 (5 bases). Germline V gene lookup returns CDR1 SGHTA and CDR2 FQGNSA. The CDR3 is 17 residues long. V lost 3 bases, J lost 1 base, and 16 bases lay in between. DNA of the CDR3: TGTGCCAGCAGCTTGTCCCAGGACTGGGGATCCTACAATGAGCAGTTCTTC. As protein: CASSLSQDWGSYNEQFF.

Many counts were recorded for this clonotype. The chain is built from TRBV30 and TRBJ1-2, with D maybe TRBD1 (6 bases). Germline CDR1 and CDR2: GTSNPN and SVGIG (reference sequence). The CDR3 runs 12 residues. Trimming cost V 2 bases and J 8 bases, with 12 bases left between them. The DNA of the CDR3 is TGTGCCTGGAGTAACAGGGTATGGGGCTACACCTTC. It codes for CAWSNRVWGYTF.

This clonotype showed up many times. This chain connects TRBV5-1 to TRBJ2-7; 8 bases agree with TRBD1. CDR3 size: 14 residues. Germline V CDR1 and CDR2: SGHRS, YFSETQ. V gave up 4 bases and J gave up 2 bases; unmatched junction bases: 5. CDR3 in amino acids: CASSRLTGAYEQYF. The CDR3 nucleotides are TGCGCCAGCAGCCGCTTGACAGGGGCCTACGAGCAGTACTTC.

In this sample, this clonotype turned up many times. V and J are TRBV5-1 and TRBJ1-1; D unclear. CDR1 is SGHRS and CDR2 is YFSETQ in the germline V gene. The V and J ends lost 2 bases and 3 bases respectively, with 14 bases between them. This CDR3 spans 15 amino acids. CDR3 sequence reads: CASSFQAPGDTEAFF. CDR3 nucleotide sequence: TGCGCCAGCAGCTTTCAGGCGCCTGGGGACACTGAAGCTTTCTTT.

The V call is TRBV20-1, the J call TRBJ2-1; maybe TRBD2 (6 bases). The CDR3 has 12 residues. V gave up 7 bases and J gave up 4 bases, with 11 bases separating them. The germline V gene has CDR1 DFQATT and CDR2 SNEGSKA (reference sequence). The CDR3 sequence: CSGRGPYNEQFF. The CDR3 DNA reads TGCAGTGGGCGGGGACCGTACAATGAGCAGTTCTTC.

The gene calls are TRBV29-1 and TRBJ1-4; D is unclear. The CDR3 extends over 12 amino acids. V lost 5 bases, J lost 3 bases, and 7 bases lay in between. Germline V gene data show CDR1 as SQVTM and CDR2 as ANQGSEA. The CDR3 DNA follows: TGCAGCGTTTTACCGGCTAATGAAAAACTGTTTTTT. Translated, it gives CSVLPANEKLFF.

In its sample, this clonotype was seen many times. This sequence joins TRBV5-1 and TRBJ2-7; maybe TRBD1 (6 bases). This CDR3 spans 15 amino acids. V dropped 0 bases and J dropped 3 bases, with 13 bases sitting between them. Per germline, CDR1 SGHRS and CDR2 YFSETQ. CDR3 sequence: CASSLEPGDVYEQYF. The CDR3, as DNA: TGCGCCAGCAGCTTGGAGCCAGGGGATGTCTACGAGCAGTACTTC.